This T cell receptor beta chain was sequenced during a study of human versus mouse CDR3 diversity and MHC coevolution. Sequencing was performed with immunoSEQ multiplex PCR; in TCRdb, only in-frame clones are kept and a portion is missing. There are tens of thousands of clones in the sample; 94% occur only once, and 15% to 20% lies in the top ten. Sequenced input: naive CD4+ T cells from blood. Subset: CD45RO-negative CD62L-positive naive CD4 T cells. The TCR originated in a person aged 55 to 69 in good health.

CDR3: CASGGQRPEAQHF. DNA of the CDR3: TGTGCTAGTGGTGGACAGCGGCCAGAAGCCCAGCATTTT. The rearrangement joins TRBV12-5 to TRBJ1-5; tentatively, D is TRBD1 (6 bases). The CDR3 sequence is 13 residues long. CDR1 and CDR2 (germline): LGHNT, FRNRAP. The V end lost 5 bases, the J end lost 11 bases, and 16 bases lay between the germline ends.